This T cell receptor (beta chain) was recorded in a study of T cell responses to AZD1222 COVID-19 vaccine. Study-wide findings and caveats: The study found vaccine-associated CD4 TCRs spanning spike, dominant at 160-218 and 743-854. The donor group comprised mostly white British people and more females; the analysis possibly underestimated clonal diversity.

Details on this clone: Its antigen remains unidentified.

The trim removed 5 bases at V and 8 bases at J, leaving 14 bases unmatched. There are 16 residues in the CDR3. Germline V gene sequence: CDR1 SGHTA, CDR2 FQGTGA. The table came from immunoSEQ multiplex PCR; TCRdb's copy has only in-frame clones and leaves some out. The profile covers more than 130,000 clones, with 90% appearing a single time and approximately 3.6% taken by the ten largest. The specimen was peripheral blood, collected on day 0 of AZD1222 vaccination. This TCR came from an adult in good health. The V call is TRBV7-3, the J call TRBJ2-1; 8 positions agree with TRBD2. CDR3 loop: CASSRTPGLGGDEQFF. For the CDR3, the DNA is TGTGCCAGCAGCCGGACTCCGGGACTAGGAGGCGATGAGCAGTTCTTC.